The 11 T cell receptor beta chains listed next were all sequenced from one sample in a study of technical replicates of blood from a few donors. Measured with immunoSEQ multiplex PCR; TCRdb has only the in-frame clones, and not every one. There are some 49,000 clones in the sample; about 90% occur only once, and about 3.9% lies in the top ten. Source material: PBMCs. The receptors were gathered from a human donor in good health. Some clones in this sample may be carry-over from other donors' samples.

The CDR3 is CATSQGAGANVLTF. Here the CDR3 DNA reads TGCGCCACCTCACAGGGGGCCGGGGCCAACGTCCTGACTTTC. The V and J genes are TRBV4-3 and TRBJ2-6; the match to TRBD1 covers 9 bases. Germline V gene sequence: CDR1 LGHNA, CDR2 YSLEER. The CDR3 extends over 14 amino acids. Losses at the gene ends were 10 bases for V and 4 bases for J; bases not matched to a gene: 5.

This clone showed up just once. The J gene is TRBJ2-2, the V gene TRBV10-3, with D hard to call. V was shortened by 3 bases and J by 0 bases, with 11 bases between the two germline ends. The CDR3 loop spans 16 amino acids. Germline CDR1 ENHRY, CDR2 SYGVKD. This CDR3 reads CAISELTNTNTGELFF. In DNA, the CDR3 is TGTGCCATCAGTGAACTAACCAATACGAACACCGGGGAGCTGTTTTTT.

The chain is built from TRBV27 and TRBJ2-7, with D perhaps TRBD2 (6 bases). Per germline, CDR1 MNHEY and CDR2 SMNVEV (reference sequence). Trimming took off 2 bases at V and 5 bases at J, with 19 bases between the two ends. This CDR3 comprises 16 residues. CDR3 bases: TGTGCCAGCAGTTTAATTTCGGGGGTTCGTCGGGACGAGCAGTACTTC. Its protein product is CASSLISGVRRDEQYF.

V is TRBV10-1 and J is TRBJ2-5; 11 positions match TRBD2. The germline gives CDR1 WNHNN, CDR2 SYGVQD (reference sequence). Germline trimming cut 8 bases from V and 5 bases from J; bases unmatched to any gene: 19. This CDR3 has 18 residues. CDR3: CASEINSGPSGGLETQYF. In DNA form, the CDR3 reads TGCGCCAGCGAAATCAACTCCGGGCCTAGCGGGGGGTTGGAGACCCAGTACTTC.

V is TRBV5-1 and J is TRBJ1-6; 8 bases match TRBD1. The V gene end was trimmed by 0 bases and the J gene end by 9 bases; junction bases not matched to a gene: 8. The CDR3 loop spans 16 amino acids. The V gene's germline CDR1 is SGHRS and CDR2 YFSETQ. The CDR3 nucleotides are TGCGCCAGCAGCTTGGGGGACAGGATCGGGGGTTCACCCCTCCACTTT. It codes for CASSLGDRIGGSPLHF.

V and J are TRBV4-3 and TRBJ2-2, with 8 bases identical to TRBD1. CDR1 is LGHNA and CDR2 is YSLEER in the germline V gene. The CDR3 totals 18 residues. Trimming at V came to 2 bases and at J to 1 base, leaving 9 bases not matched to a gene. CDR3 bases: TGCGCCAGCAGCCAAACAAATTACAGGGGGTGGAACACCGGGGAGCTGTTTTTT. As protein: CASSQTNYRGWNTGELFF.

DNA of the CDR3: TGTGCCAGTAGGGGCGGGGGTACAGATACGCAGTATTTT. Protein product: CASRGGGTDTQYF. The rearrangement uses TRBV19 and TRBJ2-3; 7 bases fit TRBD2. V shed 6 bases, J shed 3 bases, and the junction held 3 bases outside the gene matches. Germline V lookup: CDR1 LNHDA, CDR2 SQIVND (reference sequence). This CDR3 comprises 13 residues.

The chain employs TRBV29-1 and TRBJ2-5; 9 nucleotides align to TRBD1. V shed 7 bases, J shed 5 bases, and the junction held 14 bases outside the gene matches. There are 15 residues in the CDR3. Germline V gives CDR1 SQVTM, CDR2 ANQGSEA. CDR3 DNA sequence: TGCAGCGGATCCCCCGGGACAGGGCCTTTCGAGACCCAGTACTTC. Translating it yields CSGSPGTGPFETQYF. The complete variable domain, with remaining parts taken from reference TRBV29-1 and TRBJ2-5, reads SAVISQKPSRDICQRGTSLTIQCQVDSQVTMMFWYRQQPGQSLTLIATANQGSEATYESGFVIDKFPISRPNLTFSTLTVSNMSPEDSSIYLCSGSPGTGPFETQYFGPGTRLLVL.

V gene TRBV5-1 combines with J gene TRBJ2-3; perhaps TRBD2 as D (6 bases). Trimming shortened V by 3 bases and J by 1 base, and 24 bases separated the two germline ends. The CDR3 sequence is 19 residues long. Germline V gives CDR1 SGHRS, CDR2 YFSETQ. In DNA, the CDR3 is TGCGCCAGCAGCTGTATCTACGGGAGTCTCCCGACGCGCACAGATACGCAGTATTTT. Its translation is CASSCIYGSLPTRTDTQYF.

The chain has TRBV6-1 and TRBJ2-7; 10 nucleotides line up with TRBD2. The V and J ends lost 7 bases and 3 bases, in that order; junction bases with no gene match: 9. The CDR3 extends over 15 amino acids. CDR1 is MNHNS, CDR2 SASEGT, per germline. Here the CDR3 DNA reads TGTGCCAGCACCTCCGGGACTAGCGTACGCTACGAGCAGTACTTC. Protein: CASTSGTSVRYEQYF.

This clone came up once. The V call is TRBV5-4, the J call TRBJ2-1; 8 bases are a match to TRBD1. CDR1 and CDR2 from the germline V gene are SGHNT and YYREEE (reference sequence). The CDR3 spans 17 residues. Trimming at V came to 1 base and at J to 7 bases, leaving 13 bases not matched to a gene. The CDR3 DNA reads as TGTGCCAGCAGCTTGAGGCTCCCAGGACAGGGAAAGAATGAGCAGTTCTTC. Its translation is CASSLRLPGQGKNEQFF.